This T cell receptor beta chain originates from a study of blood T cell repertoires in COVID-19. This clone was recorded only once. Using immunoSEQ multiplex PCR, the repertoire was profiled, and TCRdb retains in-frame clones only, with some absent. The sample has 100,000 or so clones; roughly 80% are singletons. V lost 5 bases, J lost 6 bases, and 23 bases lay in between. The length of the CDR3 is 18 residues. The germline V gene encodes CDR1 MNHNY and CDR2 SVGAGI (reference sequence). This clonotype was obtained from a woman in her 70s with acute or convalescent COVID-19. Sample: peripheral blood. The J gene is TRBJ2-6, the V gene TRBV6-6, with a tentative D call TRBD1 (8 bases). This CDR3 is CASSPDRGGMGSANVLTF. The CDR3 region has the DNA TGTGCCAGCAGTCCAGACAGGGGAGGGATGGGGTCGGCCAACGTCCTGACTTTC.